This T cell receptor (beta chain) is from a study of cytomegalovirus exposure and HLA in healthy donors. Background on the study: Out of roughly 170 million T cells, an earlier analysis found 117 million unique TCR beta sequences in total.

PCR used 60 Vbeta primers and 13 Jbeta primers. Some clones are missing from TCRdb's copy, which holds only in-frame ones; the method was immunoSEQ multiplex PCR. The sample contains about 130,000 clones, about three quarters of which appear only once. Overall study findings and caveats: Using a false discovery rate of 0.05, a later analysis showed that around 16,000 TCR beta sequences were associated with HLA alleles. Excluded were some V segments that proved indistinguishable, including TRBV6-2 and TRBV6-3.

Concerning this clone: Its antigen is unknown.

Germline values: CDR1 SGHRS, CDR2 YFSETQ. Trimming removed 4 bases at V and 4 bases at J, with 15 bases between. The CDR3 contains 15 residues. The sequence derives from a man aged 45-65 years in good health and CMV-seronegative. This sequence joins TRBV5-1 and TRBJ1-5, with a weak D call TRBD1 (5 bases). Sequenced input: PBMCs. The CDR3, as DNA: TGCGCCAGCAGCCCGCAGGCAGGGCAAAATCAGCCCCAGCATTTT. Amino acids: CASSPQAGQNQPQHF.